The 23 T cell receptor beta chains reported below all come from one sample, sequenced in a study of blood T cell repertoires in COVID-19 (dated by TCRdb to between 2020 and 2021). The protocol used for the library was the immunoSEQ multiplex PCR assay. TCRdb took this table from immuneACCESS and kept in-frame rearrangements with V and J called. Such tables lack part of the clones; where checked against another copy, unresolved V genes explain under half of the gap, and the rest is unexplained. This sample has some 240,000 clones in its table, and around 86% of those were observed once. Of the sample, roughly 6.5% falls within the top ten clones. Material: peripheral blood. The source of these receptors is a man aged 55 to 69 who had recovered from COVID-19.

The chain joins TRBV2 to TRBJ1-2; 8 bases match TRBD1. CDR1 and CDR2 (germline): SNHLY, FYNNEI. Trimming took 5 bases from V and 7 from J; bases not matched to a gene: 12. The CDR3 is 15 residues long. The DNA of the CDR3 is TGTGCCAGCAGTCCAACAGGGGGTAGGGTCTCTGGCTACACCTTC. Translating gives CASSPTGGRVSGYTF.

V is TRBV19 and J is TRBJ2-7, with a weak D call TRBD2 (5 bases). CDR1 LNHDA and CDR2 SQIVND come from the germline V gene (reference sequence). Trimming shortened V by 6 bases and J by 3 bases, and 12 bases separated the two germline ends. The CDR3 is 13 residues long. This CDR3 is CASSRTANYEQYF. In DNA, the CDR3 is TGTGCCAGTAGCCGGACTGCCAACTACGAGCAGTACTTC.

The J gene is TRBJ2-2, the V gene TRBV7-2, with 8 bases that match TRBD2. The CDR3 covers 18 residues. Germline V lookup: CDR1 SGHTA, CDR2 FQGNSA. V lost 2 bases and J lost 3; bases outside the gene matches: 11. Written as DNA, the CDR3 is TGTGCCAGCAGCTTAAGGACGGCGGCGGGAGGTCACACCGGGGAGCTGTTTTTT. Residues: CASSLRTAAGGHTGELFF.

The genes are TRBV5-1 and TRBJ1-1; D gene unclear. Germline V lookup: CDR1 SGHRS, CDR2 YFSETQ. V was trimmed by 1 base and J by 4 bases, leaving 8 bases between them. The CDR3 spans 13 residues. The CDR3 DNA is TGCGCCAGCAGCTTGATCCTGAGCACTGAAGCTTTCTTT. Translation: CASSLILSTEAFF. The full variable domain, its missing parts supplied by reference TRBV5-1 and TRBJ1-1, is KAGVTQTPRYLIKTRGQQVTLSCSPISGHRSVSWYQQTPGQGLQFLFEYFSETQRNKGNFPGRFSGRQFSNSRSEMNVSTLELGDSALYLCASSLILSTEAFFGQGTRLTVV.

The rearrangement uses TRBV30 and TRBJ1-4; 7 nucleotides match TRBD1. Trimming removed 2 bases from V and 4 bases from J; junction bases left unmatched: 7. CDR3 length: 15 residues. The V gene's germline CDR1 is GTSNPN and CDR2 SVGIG (reference sequence). The CDR3 spells CAWSLADRDNEKLFF. The DNA of the CDR3 is TGTGCCTGGAGTCTAGCCGACAGGGATAATGAAAAACTGTTTTTT.

The chain uses TRBV7-8 and TRBJ1-4; D call uncertain. The CDR3 sequence is 13 residues long. Germline CDR1 reads SGHVS; CDR2 reads FQNEAQ. V gave up 3 bases and J gave up 0 bases, with 2 bases separating them. Here the CDR3 reads CASSFTTNEKLFF. The CDR3 DNA reads as TGTGCCAGCAGCTTTACAACTAATGAAAAACTGTTTTTT.

The J gene is TRBJ1-4, the V gene TRBV5-1; TRBD1 matches at 8 bases. Germline lookup yields CDR1 SGHRS and CDR2 YFSETQ. This CDR3 region has 15 residues. V was pared by 1 base and J by 3 bases, with 2 bases of the junction left unmatched. This CDR3 is CASSLQGAANEKLFF. The DNA for the CDR3 is TGCGCCAGCAGCTTGCAGGGGGCGGCTAATGAAAAACTGTTTTTT. Full variable domain (rest looked up from reference TRBV5-1 and TRBJ1-4): KAGVTQTPRYLIKTRGQQVTLSCSPISGHRSVSWYQQTPGQGLQFLFEYFSETQRNKGNFPGRFSGRQFSNSRSEMNVSTLELGDSALYLCASSLQGAANEKLFFGSGTQLSVL.

This clone occurred once. The chain recombines TRBV15 with TRBJ2-7, with 14 bases that match TRBD2. Per the germline V gene, CDR1 is LNHNV and CDR2 is YYDKDF (reference sequence). V gave up 0 bases and J gave up 7 bases; unmatched junction bases: 11. The CDR3 extends over 18 amino acids. In DNA form, the CDR3 reads TGTGCCACCAGCAGAGATGGGGGGACTAGCGGGGGCTTGGGAGAGCAGTACTTC. Translated, it gives CATSRDGGTSGGLGEQYF. Full variable domain (outside the CDR3, taken from reference TRBV15 and TRBJ2-7): DAMVIQNPRYQVTQFGKPVTLSCSQTLNHNVMYWYQQKSSQAPKLLFHYYDKDFNNEADTPDNFQSRRPNTSFCFLDIRSPGLGDTAMYLCATSRDGGTSGGLGEQYFGPGTRLTVT.

The J gene is TRBJ2-7, the V gene TRBV5-1; TRBD2 might be the D (6 bases). Looked up from germline, CDR1 is SGHRS and CDR2 is YFSETQ. The CDR3 is 15 residues long. Deletions cut 2 bases from V and 12 bases from J, with 24 bases between. The chain's CDR3 is CASSFLGRPNYDGYF. In nucleotides, the CDR3 is TGCGCCAGCAGCTTCCTGGGGAGGCCCAACTACGATGGGTACTTC.

This chain uses TRBV2 with TRBJ2-7, with TRBD1 matching 10 bases. Germline CDR1 is SNHLY and CDR2 is FYNNEI. CDR3 length: 13 amino acids. The V gene end was trimmed by 4 bases and the J gene end by 3 bases; junction bases not matched to a gene: 0. The CDR3 spells CASSGTGGYEQYF. As DNA, the CDR3 is TGTGCCAGCAGTGGGACAGGGGGCTACGAGCAGTACTTC.

This clone showed up just a few times. This chain joins TRBV28 and TRBJ2-1, with 13 nucleotides matching TRBD2. CDR1 and CDR2 from the germline V gene are MDHEN and SYDVKM. The CDR3 contains 15 residues. Trimming removed 5 bases from V and 7 bases from J; junction bases left unmatched: 5. Written as DNA, the CDR3 is TGTGCCAGCAGTGAACTAGCGGGAGGGATAAATGAGCAGTTCTTC. This gives the protein CASSELAGGINEQFF.

V is TRBV6-1 and J is TRBJ1-2; TRBD1 matches at 10 bases. Trimming cost V 5 bases and J 4 bases; bases outside gene matches: 7. The CDR3 is made up of 15 amino acids. In germline, CDR1 is MNHNS, CDR2 SASEGT. The CDR3 nucleotides are TGTGCCAGCAGTCAACCGGGACAGGGGACCTATGGCTACACCTTC. Protein sequence: CASSQPGQGTYGYTF.

The CDR3 DNA reads TGTGCCAGCAGCCGCGGGGCTAGCGGGGGGAAAGAGACCCAGTACTTC. It translates to CASSRGASGGKETQYF. V and J are TRBV13 and TRBJ2-5, with 11 bases aligning to TRBD2. This CDR3 is 16 amino acids long. In germline, CDR1 is PRHDT, CDR2 FYEKMQ (reference sequence). V lost 5 bases to trimming and J lost 3 bases; unmatched junction nucleotides: 8.

J is TRBJ2-1 and V is TRBV7-8, with D perhaps matching TRBD1 (5 bases). The germline CDR1 and CDR2 sequences are SGHVS and FQNEAQ. This CDR3 region has 13 residues. The V end lost 5 bases, the J end lost 9 bases, and 14 bases lay between the germline ends. Here the CDR3 reads CASSHSDTVEQFF. The CDR3 nucleotides are TGTGCCAGCAGCCATTCGGACACCGTTGAGCAGTTCTTC. The whole variable domain, filled in from reference TRBV7-8 and TRBJ2-1, reads GAGVSQSPRYKVAKRGQDVALRCDPISGHVSLFWYQQALGQGPEFLTYFQNEAQLDKSGLPSDRFFAERPEGSVSTLKIQRTQQEDSAVYLCASSHSDTVEQFFGPGTRLTVL.

This sequence joins TRBV2 and TRBJ2-7, with D perhaps TRBD1 (5 bases). In germline, CDR1 is SNHLY, CDR2 FYNNEI. The V and J ends lost 5 bases and 0 bases respectively, with 8 bases between them. The CDR3 covers 13 residues. The DNA of the CDR3 is TGTGCCAGCAGTAAGACAGTCTCCTACGAGCAGTACTTC. This encodes CASSKTVSYEQYF.

V usage is TRBV6-6 and J usage is TRBJ2-5, with 12 bases that match TRBD2. Germline CDR1 and CDR2: MNHNY and SVGAGI (reference sequence). This CDR3 has 14 residues. The V gene end was trimmed by 6 bases and the J gene end by 4 bases; junction bases not matched to a gene: 3. The DNA of the CDR3 is TGTGCCAGCAGGACTAGCGGGAGATTAGAGACCCAGTACTTC. This encodes CASRTSGRLETQYF.

The chain links TRBV5-1 to TRBJ2-3, with D possibly matching TRBD2 (6 bases). The germline V gene has CDR1 SGHRS and CDR2 YFSETQ. The CDR3 extends over 13 amino acids. V lost 3 bases and J lost 3, with 8 bases in between. Written as DNA, the CDR3 is TGCGCCAGCAGCTCGGAGGGAACAGATACGCAGTATTTT. This sequence encodes CASSSEGTDTQYF.

This chain uses TRBV7-2 with TRBJ1-2, with D possibly matching TRBD1 (5 bases). CDR1 is SGHTA and CDR2 is FQGNSA in the germline V gene. This CDR3 region has 15 residues. Trimming removed 6 bases from V and 4 bases from J, with 18 bases in between. The CDR3 DNA sequence: TGTGCCAGCAGAATATGGGGGGGAGCGAGCTATGGCTACACCTTC. Its translation: CASRIWGGASYGYTF.

This chain links TRBV7-9 with TRBJ1-2, with 7 bases identical to TRBD1. Trimming at V came to 4 bases and at J to 0 bases, leaving 5 bases not matched to a gene. The germline gives CDR1 SEHNR, CDR2 FQNEAQ (reference sequence). The CDR3 sequence is 15 residues long. DNA for the CDR3: TGTGCCAGCAGCTCGGCTGGGACAGCTAACTATGGCTACACCTTC. Translation gives CASSSAGTANYGYTF.

This chain uses TRBV15 with TRBJ2-7; 7 nucleotides match TRBD1. Germline loops: CDR1 LNHNV, CDR2 YYDKDF (reference sequence). J gave up 2 bases and V 4 bases, and 2 bases lay outside the gene matches. The CDR3 consists of 13 residues. The CDR3 DNA reads TGTGCCACCAGCAAGGACAGGCCCTACGAGCAGTACTTC. This translates into CATSKDRPYEQYF.

The genes are TRBV14 and TRBJ2-5, with 10 bases identical to TRBD2. The CDR3 runs 17 residues. V was pared by 1 base and J by 5 bases, with 10 bases of the junction left unmatched. Looked up from germline, CDR1 is SGHDN and CDR2 is FVKESK. CDR3 region: CASSQGNLAGVRETQYF. CDR3 nucleotides: TGTGCCAGCAGCCAAGGAAATCTAGCGGGAGTGAGGGAGACCCAGTACTTC.

The chain uses TRBV4-2 and TRBJ2-1; D uncertain. V was shortened by 4 bases and J by 5 bases, with 12 bases between the two germline ends. Germline-derived CDR1 and CDR2 are LGHNA and YNFKEQ. This CDR3 is built from 14 residues. CDR3 loop: CASSLLPSHNEQFF. The CDR3, as DNA: TGTGCCAGCAGCCTCCTCCCGTCCCACAATGAGCAGTTCTTC.

The chain uses TRBV28 and TRBJ1-4, with D hard to call. V was pared by 3 bases and J by 5 bases, with 10 bases between. Germline V gives CDR1 MDHEN, CDR2 SYDVKM. CDR3 size: 14 residues. The CDR3 coding sequence is TGTGCCAGCAGTTTGGGAGGGATCAATGAAAAACTGTTTTTT. This sequence encodes CASSLGGINEKLFF.